The 19 T cell receptor beta chains below all came from one sample that was sequenced in a study of blood T cell repertoires in COVID-19 (dated by TCRdb to about 2020). Library prep was done by the immunoSEQ multiplex PCR assay. TCRdb limited this immuneACCESS table to in-frame rearrangements with V and J called. A share of clones is missing; checked studies link under half to unresolved V genes, and the rest is unexplained. This sample holds around 60,000 clones; 70% to 90% were observed only once. The top ten constitute under 15% of the sample. Sequencing input: peripheral blood. These TCRs come from an older man with acute or convalescent COVID-19.

The V gene is TRBV30, the J gene TRBJ2-1; tentative D call: TRBD1 (7 bases). Germline CDR1 GTSNPN, CDR2 SVGIG (reference sequence). Trimming stripped 1 base from V and 9 bases from J, with 19 bases between. CDR3 size: 15 residues. The CDR3 spells CAWSGNNRGGGEQFF. The CDR3 DNA follows: TGTGCCTGGAGTGGAAACAACAGGGGAGGAGGTGAGCAGTTCTTC.

Only one count was recorded for this clone. The V and J genes are TRBV11-2 and TRBJ2-5; 12 bases map to TRBD2. The CDR3 totals 15 residues. V trimming: 6 bases; J trimming: 4 bases; junction bases outside the gene matches: 6. Germline V lookup: CDR1 SGHAT, CDR2 FQNNGV. For the CDR3, the DNA is TGTGCCAGCAGGCCTACTAGCGGGGGGCTAGAGACCCAGTACTTC. Translating gives CASRPTSGGLETQYF.

V usage is TRBV5-1 and J usage is TRBJ2-1; 8 bases match TRBD1. V was pared by 4 bases and J by 3 bases, with 9 bases of the junction left unmatched. Germline CDR1 SGHRS, CDR2 YFSETQ. The CDR3 length is 16 residues. CDR3 bases: TGCGCCAGCAGCCCGACCGACAGGGGCTTCTACAATGAGCAGTTCTTC. Translating it yields CASSPTDRGFYNEQFF.

This clone was picked up a small number of times. J is TRBJ1-1 and V is TRBV7-8; D may be TRBD1 (6 bases). CDR3 length equals 15 residues. Trimming left V 1 base short and J 1 base short, with 10 bases between. Germline values: CDR1 SGHVS, CDR2 FQNEAQ. CDR3 in amino acids: CASSLGQVQNTEAFF. The CDR3 DNA follows: TGTGCCAGCAGCTTAGGACAGGTCCAGAACACTGAAGCTTTCTTT.

The V call is TRBV4-1, the J call TRBJ1-2; TRBD1 matches at 7 bases. V shed 3 bases and J 4 bases; nucleotides not matched to a gene: 11. Germline-derived CDR1 and CDR2 are MGHRA and YSYEKL. The CDR3 is 16 residues long. CDR3 loop: CASSHSPDREFYGYTF. Written as DNA, the CDR3 is TGCGCCAGCAGCCACAGCCCTGACAGGGAGTTCTATGGCTACACCTTC.

The rearrangement links TRBV2 to TRBJ2-7; 10 nucleotides agree with TRBD1. V lost 7 bases to trimming and J lost 5 bases; unmatched junction nucleotides: 8. Germline lookup yields CDR1 SNHLY and CDR2 FYNNEI. The CDR3 loop spans 14 amino acids. The chain's CDR3 is CASNRDRGIHEQYF. The DNA for the CDR3 is TGTGCCAGCAATCGGGACAGGGGTATCCACGAGCAGTACTTC.

The rearrangement joins TRBV5-6 to TRBJ2-1, with 8 bases that match TRBD1. Trimming removed 4 bases from V and 4 bases from J; junction bases left unmatched: 13. The length of the CDR3 is 17 residues. From germline, CDR1 is SGHDT and CDR2 YYEEEE. CDR3 nucleotides: TGTGCCAGCAGCCCGGGGGCCGGGACAGGAATTTACAATGAGCAGTTCTTC. Its translation is CASSPGAGTGIYNEQFF.

J is TRBJ2-7 and V is TRBV10-3, with unresolved D. CDR3 size: 11 residues. V was cut by 6 bases and J by 4 bases, with 7 bases left in between. Per germline, CDR1 ENHRY and CDR2 SYGVKD. The CDR3 protein is CAIRVEYEQYF. Written as DNA, the CDR3 is TGTGCCATCAGGGTTGAGTACGAGCAGTACTTC.

The gene calls are TRBV11-2 and TRBJ2-2; D may be TRBD2 (7 bases). Trimming stripped 3 bases from V and 7 bases from J, with 15 bases between. The germline CDR1 and CDR2 sequences are SGHAT and FQNNGV. The CDR3 contains 15 residues. The CDR3 spells CASSFRGAEVGELFF. CDR3 sequence (DNA): TGTGCCAGCAGCTTTCGGGGGGCCGAAGTCGGGGAGCTGTTTTTT. The full variable domain, rest sourced from reference TRBV11-2 and TRBJ2-2, is EAGVAQSPRYKIIEKRQSVAFWCNPISGHATLYWYQQILGQGPKLLIQFQNNGVVDDSQLPKDRFSAERLKGVDSTLKIQPAKLEDSAVYLCASSFRGAEVGELFFGEGSRLTVL.

V is TRBV20-1 and J is TRBJ1-5; D not certain. Germline V gene data show CDR1 as DFQATT and CDR2 as SNEGSKA (reference sequence). The CDR3 loop spans 14 amino acids. V dropped 3 bases and J dropped 3 bases, with 12 bases sitting between them. CDR3 sequence (DNA): TGCAGTGCTAGTATCCGAGGAGACAATCAGCCCCAGCATTTT. It encodes CSASIRGDNQPQHF.

The rearrangement links TRBV3-1 (or the pseudogene TRBV3-2) to TRBJ2-1; D not certain. Germline CDR1 reads LGHDT; CDR2 reads YNNKEL (reference sequence). Trimming removed 1 base at V and 3 bases at J, with 7 bases between. CDR3 length equals 14 residues. CDR3 protein: CASSQVEIYNEQFF. Written as DNA, the CDR3 is TGTGCCAGCAGCCAAGTAGAAATCTACAATGAGCAGTTCTTC.

V and J are TRBV19 and TRBJ2-2, with TRBD2 identical over 7 bases. The CDR3 contains 13 residues. Per the germline V gene, CDR1 is LNHDA and CDR2 is SQIVND (reference sequence). V gave up 8 bases and J gave up 2 bases; unmatched junction bases: 2. The CDR3 coding sequence is TGTGCCAGTTGGGGGGGTAACACCGGGGAGCTGTTTTTT. Protein product: CASWGGNTGELFF.

This clone appeared a few times. This chain links TRBV2 with TRBJ2-5; D is perhaps TRBD2 (6 bases). Germline CDR1 is SNHLY and CDR2 is FYNNEI. The CDR3 has 14 amino acids. Deletions cut 3 bases from V and 1 base from J, with 9 bases between. CDR3 sequence: CASSDRDFQETQYF. CDR3 nucleotides: TGTGCCAGCAGTGACCGGGACTTCCAAGAGACCCAGTACTTC.

The chain combines TRBV7-9 with TRBJ2-1, with 7 bases aligning to TRBD1. The CDR3 is 16 residues long. J was trimmed by 6 bases and V by 1 base; bases with no gene match: 9. Germline V gene sequence: CDR1 SEHNR, CDR2 FQNEAQ (reference sequence). The CDR3 protein is CASSLGTRDRFNEQFF. CDR3 nucleotides: TGTGCCAGCAGCTTAGGGACCCGGGACAGATTCAATGAGCAGTTCTTC.

The chain is built from TRBV11-2 and TRBJ2-1; 7 nucleotides match TRBD1. V lost 5 bases, J lost 6 bases, and 10 bases stayed unmatched. Germline CDR1 is SGHAT and CDR2 is FQNNGV. This CDR3 is 15 amino acids long. CDR3 nucleotides: TGTGCCAGCAGCCTCGACAGGGTTCCTCGCAATGAGCAGTTCTTC. The encoded protein is CASSLDRVPRNEQFF.

V is TRBV7-6 and J is TRBJ2-7; 9 bases fit TRBD2. This CDR3 is 15 amino acids long. The junction had 2 bases not matched to a gene; V was cut back by 1 base and J by 1 base. Looked up from germline, CDR1 is SGHVS and CDR2 is FNYEAQ. The CDR3 region has the DNA TGTGCCAGCAGCTTAGATACTAGCGGGTCCTACGAGCAGTACTTC. Translation: CASSLDTSGSYEQYF.

The chain links TRBV6-5 to TRBJ2-7; D might be TRBD2 (6 bases). CDR3 size: 15 residues. From germline, CDR1 is MNHEY and CDR2 SVGAGI. Trimming left V 3 bases short and J 2 bases short, with 14 bases between. CDR3 region: CASSYRRDSPYEQYF. Here the CDR3 DNA reads TGTGCCAGCAGTTATCGGCGGGACTCTCCCTACGAGCAGTACTTC.

V gene TRBV29-1 combines with J gene TRBJ1-5, with D possibly being TRBD1 (5 bases). The germline V gene has CDR1 SQVTM and CDR2 ANQGSEA. CDR3 length equals 14 residues. Trimming stripped 5 bases from V and 0 bases from J, with 11 bases between. CDR3 in DNA: TGCAGCGTTCAGGGCCCCCATAGCAATCAGCCCCAGCATTTT. Its translation is CSVQGPHSNQPQHF.

The genes are TRBV6-5 and TRBJ2-1; 7 bases map to TRBD2. The CDR3 runs to 14 residues. Unmatched junction bases numbered 7, after V lost 6 bases and J lost 5 bases. The germline V gene encodes CDR1 MNHEY and CDR2 SVGAGI. The chain's CDR3 is CASRGGLSHNEQFF. The CDR3, as DNA: TGTGCCAGCAGGGGAGGGTTATCTCACAATGAGCAGTTCTTC.